Below, 26 T cell receptor beta chains from the same sample are listed, as sequenced in a study of radiation and T cells in renal cell carcinoma. Described time point: blood 4 weeks post-SBRT, at nephrectomy. Specified treatment: 15 Gy SBRT to primary tumor, nephrectomy 4 weeks later. The repertoire was sequenced with immunoSEQ multiplex PCR; TCRdb's copy has only in-frame clones and lacks some. Of 90,000 to 100,000 clones in the sample, around 83% were seen once. The source material was blood, sampled from a patient whose treatment included radiotherapy and nephrectomy. The origin of the receptors is a man between 60 and 75 years old with renal cell carcinoma.

The CDR3 DNA sequence: TGTGCCAGCAGTTACCGGGGACTAGTTGCGGAGACCCAGTACTTC. It is translated as CASSYRGLVAETQYF. J is TRBJ2-5 and V is TRBV6-5, with 8 bases lining up with TRBD2. Per germline, CDR1 MNHEY and CDR2 SVGAGI. With V trimmed by 2 bases and J by 5 bases, 7 bases remained unmatched. The CDR3 is 15 residues long.

The chain carries TRBV15 and TRBJ2-1; D not resolved. V was pared by 0 bases and J by 2 bases, with 11 bases between. The CDR3 totals 16 residues. Germline-derived CDR1 and CDR2 are LNHNV and YYDKDF (reference sequence). This CDR3 reads CATSRDLGSPYNEQFF. The CDR3 coding sequence is TGTGCCACCAGCAGAGATCTGGGGTCCCCCTACAATGAGCAGTTCTTC.

This chain joins TRBV7-7 and TRBJ2-1, with 13 nucleotides matching TRBD2. The germline CDR1 and CDR2 sequences are SSHAT and FNYEAQ (reference sequence). V was clipped by 5 bases and J by 9 bases; unmatched bases: 7. The CDR3 consists of 15 residues. The CDR3 DNA is TGTGCCAGCAGCAAACTAGCGGGAGGGCTCAGTGAGCAGTTCTTC. Translation: CASSKLAGGLSEQFF.

The chain couples TRBV6-5 to TRBJ2-7; 8 nucleotides agree with TRBD1. Per germline, CDR1 MNHEY and CDR2 SVGAGI. V was pared by 5 bases and J by 3 bases, with 6 bases of the junction left unmatched. CDR3 length: 14 amino acids. CDR3 sequence (DNA): TGTGCCAGCAGTCGGACAGGGCCCCACTACGAGCAGTACTTC. This translates into CASSRTGPHYEQYF.

The chain links TRBV5-1 to TRBJ1-4; TRBD1 matches at 9 bases. Germline assignment: CDR1 SGHRS and CDR2 YFSETQ. With V trimmed by 4 bases and J by 8 bases, 9 bases remained unmatched. This CDR3 comprises 15 residues. This CDR3 is CASSTNRGQEEKLFF. DNA for the CDR3: TGCGCCAGCAGCACAAACAGGGGGCAGGAAGAAAAACTGTTTTTT.

V gene TRBV5-1 combines with J gene TRBJ2-2; a weak D match, TRBD2 (6 bases). The CDR3 is made up of 14 amino acids. Germline V gene lookup returns CDR1 SGHRS and CDR2 YFSETQ. V shed 2 bases and J shed 4 bases, with 9 bases lying between them. As DNA, the CDR3 is TGCGCCAGCAGCTTCCAGGGAGGCACCGGGGAGCTGTTTTTT. Translating gives CASSFQGGTGELFF.

The chain combines TRBV5-1 with TRBJ2-5; D is unclear. Germline V gives CDR1 SGHRS, CDR2 YFSETQ. Trimming removed 2 bases from V and 1 base from J, with 12 bases in between. The CDR3 totals 15 residues. The CDR3 DNA follows: TGCGCCAGCAGCTTTAATAGCAAAACCCAAGAGACCCAGTACTTC. Translated, it gives CASSFNSKTQETQYF.

The chain couples TRBV5-1 to TRBJ2-7, with D unclear. V lost 1 base to trimming and J lost 6 bases, with 17 bases between them. Germline V gene data show CDR1 as SGHRS and CDR2 as YFSETQ. The CDR3 consists of 15 residues. The CDR3 spells CASSLQSAPLGEQYF. The CDR3 DNA sequence: TGCGCCAGCAGCTTGCAGTCAGCTCCCCTCGGCGAGCAGTACTTC.

This chain connects TRBV7-6 to TRBJ2-1, with D perhaps TRBD2 (5 bases). V was pared by 0 bases and J by 6 bases, with 9 bases between. CDR1 SGHVS and CDR2 FNYEAQ come from the germline V gene. CDR3 length: 14 residues. The CDR3 bases are TGTGCCAGCAGCTTAGCGTGGGGAGCCAATGAGCAGTTCTTC. Translated, it gives CASSLAWGANEQFF.

The chain links TRBV5-1 to TRBJ1-4; 7 nucleotides align to TRBD1. Germline V gene sequence: CDR1 SGHRS, CDR2 YFSETQ. This CDR3 has 14 residues. Trimming at V came to 3 bases and at J to 8 bases, leaving 7 bases not matched to a gene. CDR3: CASSYRGRGEKLFF. CDR3 DNA sequence: TGCGCCAGCAGCTACAGGGGTCGGGGCGAAAAACTGTTTTTT.

The CDR3 sequence is CASIGHKHFETQYF. CDR3 bases: TGTGCCAGCATCGGACATAAACACTTCGAGACCCAGTACTTC. The V gene is TRBV21-1, the J gene TRBJ2-5; the table's D call TRBD1 went unverified against the DNA. TRBV21-1 is shown as a pseudogene. The CDR3 totals 14 residues.

CDR3 in DNA: TGTGCCACCCTTTACGGGACAGGGACCCACGAGCAGTACTTC. Protein: CATLYGTGTHEQYF. This sequence joins TRBV10-3 and TRBJ2-7, with 9 bases that match TRBD1. Germline values: CDR1 ENHRY, CDR2 SYGVKD. CDR3 size: 14 residues. V lost 10 bases to trimming and J lost 5 bases; unmatched junction nucleotides: 12.

The gene calls are TRBV4-2 and TRBJ2-6; no firm D call. The V gene's germline CDR1 is LGHNA and CDR2 YNFKEQ. Between the trimmed V and J ends, which lost 1 base and 2 bases, there was a span of 6 bases. The CDR3 spans 15 residues. CDR3 residues: CASSQVGTGANVLTF. CDR3 nucleotides: TGTGCCAGCAGCCAAGTAGGGACTGGGGCCAACGTCCTGACTTTC.

The genes are TRBV5-5 and TRBJ2-2; no reliable D call. This CDR3 has 13 amino acids. V was trimmed by 0 bases and J by 4 bases, leaving 4 bases between them. CDR1 and CDR2 from the germline V gene are SGHKS and YYEKEE (reference sequence). CDR3 DNA sequence: TGTGCCAGCAGCTTGGGGATCACCGGGGAGCTGTTTTTT. This codes for CASSLGITGELFF.

This clone was observed a single time. The chain links TRBV4-3 to TRBJ2-2; D unclear. Per germline, CDR1 LGHNA and CDR2 YSLEER. CDR3 length: 13 residues. Trimming removed 4 bases from V and 8 bases from J, with 11 bases in between. CDR3 DNA sequence: TGCGCCAGCAGCCTCAGAATGGGAGGGGAGCTGTTTTTT. It specifies CASSLRMGGELFF.

The rearrangement uses TRBV7-9 and TRBJ2-5, with 10 bases identical to TRBD2. CDR1 and CDR2 (germline): SEHNR, FQNEAQ (reference sequence). The CDR3 sequence is 16 residues long. Unmatched junction bases numbered 11, after V lost 5 bases and J lost 5 bases. The chain's CDR3 is CASSTPGLASVETQYF. Here the CDR3 DNA reads TGTGCCAGCAGCACCCCGGGACTAGCGTCCGTGGAGACCCAGTACTTC.

V is TRBV27 and J is TRBJ2-5; 7 bases agree with TRBD1. The CDR3 contains 15 residues. Germline assignment: CDR1 MNHEY and CDR2 SMNVEV (reference sequence). With V trimmed by 2 bases and J by 5 bases, 8 bases remained unmatched. The CDR3 coding sequence is TGTGCCAGCAGTTTAACCAGGATCAGGGGGGAGACCCAGTACTTC. Protein: CASSLTRIRGETQYF.

This sequence joins TRBV4-1 and TRBJ2-5, with D possibly matching TRBD2 (5 bases). Germline V gene lookup returns CDR1 MGHRA and CDR2 YSYEKL. This CDR3 is built from 13 residues. V lost 5 bases and J lost 7, with 14 bases in between. CDR3 nucleotides: TGCGCCAGCAGCTCAGGTCCCCGGGGGACCCAGTACTTC. It specifies CASSSGPRGTQYF.

The chain couples TRBV5-8 to TRBJ1-2; D possibly corresponds to TRBD1 (5 bases). Germline V CDR1 and CDR2: SGHTS, YDEGEE. The V end was cut by 4 bases, the J end by 8 bases, with 15 bases between. This CDR3 contains 13 residues. The CDR3 loop reads CASSPPGGLGYTF. The CDR3 DNA follows: TGTGCCAGCAGCCCTCCGGGGGGTTTGGGCTACACCTTC.

The chain uses TRBV6-4 and TRBJ2-2, with D possibly matching TRBD1 (5 bases). Germline-derived CDR1 and CDR2 are MRHNA and SNTAGT. CDR3 size: 14 residues. Trimming shortened V by 5 bases and J by 1 base, and 8 bases separated the two germline ends. The DNA of the CDR3 is TGTGCCAGCAGTTTTCAGGGGAACACCGGGGAGCTGTTTTTT. Amino acids: CASSFQGNTGELFF.

V gene TRBV7-9 combines with J gene TRBJ2-7; TRBD1 matches at 8 bases. CDR3 length equals 15 residues. Germline values: CDR1 SEHNR, CDR2 FQNEAQ (reference sequence). The J segment lost 0 bases and the V segment lost 7 bases, leaving 8 bases of the junction unmatched. CDR3 sequence: CASNPGQDSSYEQYF. The CDR3 nucleotides read TGTGCCAGCAACCCGGGACAGGACAGCTCCTACGAGCAGTACTTC.

This clone has a handful of counts. The chain links TRBV27 to TRBJ2-2; 8 bases agree with TRBD1. Germline CDR1 MNHEY, CDR2 SMNVEV (reference sequence). V lost 3 bases and J lost 6; bases outside the gene matches: 3. The CDR3 is made up of 14 amino acids. CDR3 in DNA: TGTGCCAGCAGTTTGTACAGGGGGGCCGGGGAGCTGTTTTTT. This codes for CASSLYRGAGELFF.

The chain combines TRBV18 with TRBJ2-5; 10 bases are a match to TRBD2. Germline trimming cut 1 base from V and 1 base from J; bases unmatched to any gene: 9. This CDR3 region has 18 residues. Germline lookup yields CDR1 KGHSH and CDR2 LQKENI. CDR3 loop: CASSPLSSGSIGQETQYF. CDR3 nucleotide sequence: TGTGCCAGCTCACCACTGTCTAGCGGGAGTATAGGCCAAGAGACCCAGTACTTC.

The chain has TRBV10-3 and TRBJ2-3, with D possibly TRBD1 on 5 matching bases. This CDR3 comprises 17 residues. Germline V CDR1 and CDR2: ENHRY, SYGVKD. Trimming cost V 4 bases and J 3 bases, with 20 bases left between them. CDR3 nucleotide sequence: TGTGCCATCAGTGGTCGAGGTTCTCAGGGTAGGACAGATACGCAGTATTTT. Encoded protein: CAISGRGSQGRTDTQYF.

The chain is built from TRBV30 and TRBJ1-2; D is uncertain. CDR3 length: 11 amino acids. Germline V gene sequence: CDR1 GTSNPN, CDR2 SVGIG (reference sequence). V gave up 5 bases and J gave up 5 bases, with 9 bases separating them. CDR3 sequence: CAWGLRYGYTF. DNA of the CDR3: TGTGCCTGGGGCTTGCGGTATGGCTACACCTTC.

CDR3 nucleotides: TGTGCCAGCAGCTTCCCCGGATACAATGAGCAGTTCTTC. Amino acid sequence: CASSFPGYNEQFF. The rearrangement uses TRBV5-5 and TRBJ2-1; D call uncertain. Trimming took off 2 bases at V and 4 bases at J, with 7 bases between the two ends. Per germline, CDR1 SGHKS and CDR2 YYEKEE (reference sequence). CDR3 length equals 13 residues. Filled out from reference TRBV5-5 and TRBJ2-1, the complete variable domain reads DAGVTQSPTHLIKTRGQQVTLRCSPISGHKSVSWYQQVLGQGPQFIFQYYEKEERGRGNFPDRFSARQFPNYSSELNVNALLLGDSALYLCASSFPGYNEQFFGPGTRLTVL.